This is a list of T cell receptor beta chains from one sample in a study of OX40 agonist ivuxolimab in advanced cancers. Measured with immunoSEQ multiplex PCR; TCRdb has only the in-frame clones, and not every one. Found here are fewer than 50,000 clones, roughly nine tenths of them singletons; the top ten hold about 30%. The sample was CD4+ or CD8+ T cells sorted from blood, taken in a trial of the OX40 agonist ivuxolimab. These receptors were obtained from an adult with an advanced solid tumor such as melanoma, head and neck, liver or kidney cancer. Each CDR3 is given without its conserved first and last residue.

V gene,J gene,CDR3 protein
TRBV20-1,TRBJ2-1,SANFETLF
TRBV4-1,TRBJ2-3,ASSQHTAAAGTDTQY
TRBV5-4,TRBJ1-2,ASSLQGSGYGYT
TRBV11-2,TRBJ2-1,ASSLDSGTTIEQF
TRBV5-6,TRBJ2-7,ASSPPRGYEQY
TRBV30,TRBJ1-2,AWSGGKGRGEYGYT
TRBV27,TRBJ2-2,ATRENTGELF
TRBV7-6,TRBJ2-2,ASSPTGNTGELF
TRBV9,TRBJ2-1,ASSVLQGVNNEQF
TRBV25-1,TRBJ2-1,ASSSGQGDNEQF
TRBV5-1,TRBJ2-7,ASSSTGTGTHEQY
TRBV5-1,TRBJ2-7,ASSLSLGQGYEQY
TRBV10-3,TRBJ2-1,AISESGTGSSYNEQF
TRBV11-2,TRBJ1-4,ASSLGGRGGEKLF
TRBV29-1,TRBJ2-4,SEGPTGKNIQY
TRBV18,TRBJ2-1,ASSIADTSYNEQF
TRBV6-1,TRBJ2-3,ASSDGGWASTDTQY
TRBV27,TRBJ2-1,ASSSEPTYNEQF